This entry is about one T cell receptor (beta chain). Its antigen remains unknown. The CDR3 has 12 amino acids. V was cut by 0 bases and J by 12 bases, with 6 bases left in between. Germline V CDR1 and CDR2: SGHTA, FQGNSA. Investigators prepared the TCR beta libraries by applying iRepertoire HTBI primers and Arm-PCR of CDR3 regions. TCRdb re-analysed the multiplex PCR reads in MiXCR, keeping a single row per CDR3 protein. The table has 350,000 to 450,000 distinct CDR3 sequences, 21% seen once. The data originate from a study of regulatory T cells in long-lasting Graves disease. Study in general: Over 5 years of antithyroid drugs plus positive TSH receptor antibodies defined persistent Graves' disease.

Study-wide results and caveats: Persistent disease favored TRBV28, TRBJ1-2 and TRBJ2-5. Persistent Graves' patients showed reduced TCR diversity versus newly diagnosed patients.

Time point described: persistent/refractory GD, antithyroid drugs over 5 years with positive TRAb. Extracted PBMC RNA gave rise to the TCR library. Graves' disease was diagnosed by American Thyroid Association guidelines. This specimen consisted of peripheral blood mononuclear cells (PBMCs), obtained when the disease was refractory, from a patient treated with antithyroid drugs. The TCR comes from a female donor with Graves disease. The rearrangement joins TRBV7-2 to TRBJ1-6; the D is unclear. Here the CDR3 DNA reads TGTGCCAGCAGCTTAGCTGGGAAACCCCTCCACTTT. Translating gives CASSLAGKPLHF. The full variable domain, its missing parts supplied by reference TRBV7-2 and TRBJ1-6, is GAGVSQSPSNKVTEKGKDVELRCDPISGHTALYWYRQSLGQGLEFLIYFQGNSAPDKSGLPSDRFSAERTGGSVSTLTIQRTQQEDSAVYLCASSLAGKPLHFGNGTRLTVT.